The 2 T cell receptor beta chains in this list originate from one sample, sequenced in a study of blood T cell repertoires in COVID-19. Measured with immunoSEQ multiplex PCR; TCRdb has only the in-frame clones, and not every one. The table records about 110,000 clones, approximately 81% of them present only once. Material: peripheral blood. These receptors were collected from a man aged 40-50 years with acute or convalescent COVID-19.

The CDR3 region is CASSPGRLKAYEQYF. The CDR3 DNA reads as TGTGCCAGCAGCCCCGGGAGATTAAAGGCCTACGAGCAGTACTTC. This chain uses TRBV7-9 with TRBJ2-7, with D maybe TRBD2 (6 bases). Deletions cut 5 bases from V and 2 bases from J, with 16 bases between. CDR3 length equals 15 residues. CDR1 is SEHNR and CDR2 is FQNEAQ in the germline V gene (reference sequence).

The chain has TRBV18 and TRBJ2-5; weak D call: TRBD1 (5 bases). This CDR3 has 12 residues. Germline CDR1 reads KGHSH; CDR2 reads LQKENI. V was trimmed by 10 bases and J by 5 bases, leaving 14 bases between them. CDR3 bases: TGTGCCACCTTAGGGGAATTGGAGACCCAGTACTTC. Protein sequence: CATLGELETQYF.